The following is a T cell receptor (beta chain) sequence with its context. The antigen remains unidentified. The germline V gene encodes CDR1 LGHNA and CDR2 YSLEER. The V gene lost 2 bases and the J gene lost 8 bases, with 12 bases spanning the gap. The CDR3 length is 14 residues. The sample originates from a study of T cell responses to AZD1222 COVID-19 vaccine. Background on the study: Both about-4-week and about-12-week second-dose recipients were combined.

TCRdb keeps only in-frame clones here, not all; method: immunoSEQ multiplex PCR. This table has about 100,000 clones, 80% to 95% appearing once. Overall study findings and caveats: The peak T cell response came first, and repertoires were sampled only after it. Clonal diversity may have been underestimated in mostly white British donors. The study found Spike-specific TCR breadth and depth rose after two AZD1222 doses.

The sequencing used peripheral blood, collected on day 0 of AZD1222 vaccination. This receptor was taken from an adult in good health. The chain employs TRBV4-3 and TRBJ1-4; D is possibly TRBD1 (5 bases). CDR3 protein: CASSQRAGWEKLFF. CDR3 nucleotides: TGCGCCAGCAGCCAAAGGGCAGGGTGGGAAAAACTGTTTTTT.